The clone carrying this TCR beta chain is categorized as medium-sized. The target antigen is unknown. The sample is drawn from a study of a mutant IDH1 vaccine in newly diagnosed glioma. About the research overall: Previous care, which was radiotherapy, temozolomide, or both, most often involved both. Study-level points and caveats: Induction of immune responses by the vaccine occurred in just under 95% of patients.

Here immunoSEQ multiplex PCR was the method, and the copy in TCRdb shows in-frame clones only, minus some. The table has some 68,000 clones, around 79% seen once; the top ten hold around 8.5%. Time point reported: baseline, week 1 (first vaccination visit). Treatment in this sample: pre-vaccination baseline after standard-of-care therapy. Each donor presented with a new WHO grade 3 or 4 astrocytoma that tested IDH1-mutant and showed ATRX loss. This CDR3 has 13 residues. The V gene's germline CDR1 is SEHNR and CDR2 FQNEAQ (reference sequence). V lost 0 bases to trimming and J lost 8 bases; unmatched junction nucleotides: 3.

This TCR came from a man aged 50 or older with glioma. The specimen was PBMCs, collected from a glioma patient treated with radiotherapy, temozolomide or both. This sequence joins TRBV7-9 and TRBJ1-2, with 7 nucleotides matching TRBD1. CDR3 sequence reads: CASSLATGSGYTF. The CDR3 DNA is TGTGCCAGCAGCTTAGCGACAGGGAGCGGCTACACCTTC.